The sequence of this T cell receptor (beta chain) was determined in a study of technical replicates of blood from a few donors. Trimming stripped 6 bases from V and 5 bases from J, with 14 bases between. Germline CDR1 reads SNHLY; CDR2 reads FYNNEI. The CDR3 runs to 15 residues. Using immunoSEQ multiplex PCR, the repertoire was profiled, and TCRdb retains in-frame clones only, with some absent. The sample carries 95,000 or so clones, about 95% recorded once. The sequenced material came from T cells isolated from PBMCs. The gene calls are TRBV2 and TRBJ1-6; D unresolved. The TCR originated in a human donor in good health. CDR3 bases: TGTGCCAGCAGCGCCCAGCGGCGCGATAATTCACCCCTCCACTTT. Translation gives CASSAQRRDNSPLHF.